The rows below give T cell receptor beta chains drawn from one sample of a study of technical replicates of blood from several donors. Method: immunoSEQ multiplex PCR; TCRdb's copy keeps in-frame clones and lacks some. The table lists approximately 15,000 clones, over 75% of them singletons. The sequenced sample consisted of PBMCs. The receptor source for this set is a human donor in good health. The CDR3 runs from the conserved cysteine through the conserved F or W. A D gene is named only where the DNA matches it firmly. Rows give clone size only sometimes, using once, few, many, or a class for an expanded clone.

j_gene | abundance | v_gene | d_gene | CDR3nt | CDR3aa
TRBJ2-2 | NA | TRBV5-1 | TRBD2 | TGCGCCAGCAGCTTGGCACTAGCGGGAACATGGAACACCGGGGAGCTGTTTTTT | CASSLALAGTWNTGELFF
TRBJ1-5 | NA | TRBV19 | NA | TGTGCCAGTAGTATTTTGGCAAGCAATCAGCCCCAGCATTTT | CASSILASNQPQHF
TRBJ2-7 | NA | TRBV19 | TRBD2 | TGTGCCAGTAGTACCCGGACTAGCGGGAGGGCCGGGGTTTCCTACGAGCAGTACTTC | CASSTRTSGRAGVSYEQYF
TRBJ2-2 | NA | TRBV11-3 | NA | TGTGCCAGCAGCAGCAAACTAGGTACCGGGGAGCTGTTTTTT | CASSSKLGTGELFF
TRBJ1-1 | NA | TRBV20-1 | NA | TGCAGTGCGCGGACAGACGAAGCTTTCTTT | CSARTDEAFF
TRBJ2-7 | NA | TRBV7-9 | NA | TGTGCCAGCAGCCCCCAGGGTGTCGAGCAGTACTTC | CASSPQGVEQYF
TRBJ1-4 | NA | TRBV2 | NA | TGTGCCAGCATCATCAGGGAGGTAACTAATGAAAAACTGTTTTTT | CASIIREVTNEKLFF
TRBJ2-3 | NA | TRBV19 | NA | TGTGCCAGTAGTATTGGGCAGTCCAGCACAGATACGCAGTATTTT | CASSIGQSSTDTQYF
TRBJ2-3 | NA | TRBV25-1 | TRBD2 | TGTGCCAGCAGTGATACTAGCGGGGCAGATACGCAGTATTTT | CASSDTSGADTQYF
TRBJ2-7 | NA | TRBV9 | TRBD2 | TGTGCCAGCAGCCCACGACTGAGCGGGAACGAGCAGTACTTC | CASSPRLSGNEQYF
TRBJ1-2 | few | TRBV6-1 | NA | TGTGCCAGCACCCAACAAGGGGTAGCTAACTATGGCTACACCTTC | CASTQQGVANYGYTF